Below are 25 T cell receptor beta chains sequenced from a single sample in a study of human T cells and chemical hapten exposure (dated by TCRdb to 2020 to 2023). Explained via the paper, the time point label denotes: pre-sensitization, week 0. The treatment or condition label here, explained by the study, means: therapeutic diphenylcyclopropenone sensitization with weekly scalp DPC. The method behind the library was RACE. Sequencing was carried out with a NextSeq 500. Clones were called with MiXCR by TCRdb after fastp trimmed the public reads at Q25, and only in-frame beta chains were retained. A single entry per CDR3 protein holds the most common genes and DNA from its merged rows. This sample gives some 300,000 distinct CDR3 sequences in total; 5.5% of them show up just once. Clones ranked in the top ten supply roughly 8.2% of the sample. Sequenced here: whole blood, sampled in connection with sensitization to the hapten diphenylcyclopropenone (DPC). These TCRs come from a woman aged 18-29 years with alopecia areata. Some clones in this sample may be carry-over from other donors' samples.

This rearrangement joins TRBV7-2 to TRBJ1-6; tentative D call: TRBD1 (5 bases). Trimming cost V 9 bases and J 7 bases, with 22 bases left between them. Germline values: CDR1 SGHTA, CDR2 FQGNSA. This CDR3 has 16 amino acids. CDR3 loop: CARCYRQGLWNSPLHF. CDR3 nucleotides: TGTGCCAGGTGCTATCGGCAGGGCCTGTGGAATTCACCCCTCCACTTT.

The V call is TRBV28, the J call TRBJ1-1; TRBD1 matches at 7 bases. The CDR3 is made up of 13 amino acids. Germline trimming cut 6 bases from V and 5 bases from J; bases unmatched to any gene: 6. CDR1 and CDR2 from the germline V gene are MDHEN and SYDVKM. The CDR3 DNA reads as TGTGCCAGCAGAAGGGGGCAGAGAACTGAAGCTTTCTTT. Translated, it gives CASRRGQRTEAFF.

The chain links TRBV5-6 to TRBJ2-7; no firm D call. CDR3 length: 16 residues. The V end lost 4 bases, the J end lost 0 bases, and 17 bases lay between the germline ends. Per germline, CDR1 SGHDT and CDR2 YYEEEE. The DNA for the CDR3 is TGTGCCAGCAGCGTAAACTCCCGCTGGGTCTCCTACGAGCAGTACTTC. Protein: CASSVNSRWVSYEQYF.

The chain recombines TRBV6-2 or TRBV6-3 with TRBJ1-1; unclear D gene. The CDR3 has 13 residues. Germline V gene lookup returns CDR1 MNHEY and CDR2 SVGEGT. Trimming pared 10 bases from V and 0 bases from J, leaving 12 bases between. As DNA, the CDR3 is TGTGCCATCCAAACAGCAATGAACACTGAAGCTTTCTTT. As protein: CAIQTAMNTEAFF.

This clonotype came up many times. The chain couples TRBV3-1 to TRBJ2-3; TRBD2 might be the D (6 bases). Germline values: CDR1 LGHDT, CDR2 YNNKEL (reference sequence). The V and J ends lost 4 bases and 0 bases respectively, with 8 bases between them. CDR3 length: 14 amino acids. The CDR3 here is CASSPGLSTDTQYF. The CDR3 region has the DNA TGTGCCAGCAGCCCGGGACTCAGCACAGATACGCAGTATTTT.

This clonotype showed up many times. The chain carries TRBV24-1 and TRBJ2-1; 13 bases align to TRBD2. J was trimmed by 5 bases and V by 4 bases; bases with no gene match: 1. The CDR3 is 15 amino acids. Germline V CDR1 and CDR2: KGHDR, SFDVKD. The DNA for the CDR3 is TGTGCCACCAGTGACGGGACTAGCGGGGACAATGAGCAGTTCTTC. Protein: CATSDGTSGDNEQFF.

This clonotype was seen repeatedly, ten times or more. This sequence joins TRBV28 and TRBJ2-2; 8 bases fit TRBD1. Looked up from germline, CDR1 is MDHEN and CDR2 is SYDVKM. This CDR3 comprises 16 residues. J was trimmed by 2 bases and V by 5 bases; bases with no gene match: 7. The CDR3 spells CASSLDRGSNTGELFF. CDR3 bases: TGTGCCAGCAGTCTTGACAGGGGAAGTAACACCGGGGAGCTGTTTTTT.

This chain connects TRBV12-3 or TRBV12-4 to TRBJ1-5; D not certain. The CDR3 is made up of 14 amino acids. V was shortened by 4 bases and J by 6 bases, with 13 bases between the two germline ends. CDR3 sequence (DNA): TGTGCCAGCAGTTCCGAGTCAGCGACTCAGCCCCAGCATTTT. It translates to CASSSESATQPQHF.

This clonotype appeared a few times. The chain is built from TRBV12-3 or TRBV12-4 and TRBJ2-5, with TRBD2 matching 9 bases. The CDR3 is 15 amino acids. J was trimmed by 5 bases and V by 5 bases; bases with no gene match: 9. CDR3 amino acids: CASSPIAGAGETQYF. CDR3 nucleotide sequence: TGTGCCAGCAGTCCTATAGCGGGGGCGGGGGAGACCCAGTACTTC.

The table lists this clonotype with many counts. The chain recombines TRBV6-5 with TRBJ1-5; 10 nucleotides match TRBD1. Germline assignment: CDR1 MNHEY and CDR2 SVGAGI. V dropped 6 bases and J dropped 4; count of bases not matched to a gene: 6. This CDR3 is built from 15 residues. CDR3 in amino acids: CASSRWGQGNQPQHF. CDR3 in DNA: TGTGCCAGCAGCCGCTGGGGACAGGGGAATCAGCCCCAGCATTTT.

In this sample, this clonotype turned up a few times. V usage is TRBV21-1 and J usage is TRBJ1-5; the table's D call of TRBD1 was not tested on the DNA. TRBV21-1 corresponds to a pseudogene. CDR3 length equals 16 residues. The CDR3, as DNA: TGTGCCAGCAGCAAAAGGGGGGGTCGCGGCAATCAGCCCCAGCATTTT. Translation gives CASSKRGGRGNQPQHF.

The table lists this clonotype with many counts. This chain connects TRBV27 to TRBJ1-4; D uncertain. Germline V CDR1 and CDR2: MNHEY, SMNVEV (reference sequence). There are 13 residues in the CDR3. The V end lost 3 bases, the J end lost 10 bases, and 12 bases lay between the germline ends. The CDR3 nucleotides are TGTGCCAGCAGTTTTGGGCATATTGGAAAACTGTTTTTT. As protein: CASSFGHIGKLFF.

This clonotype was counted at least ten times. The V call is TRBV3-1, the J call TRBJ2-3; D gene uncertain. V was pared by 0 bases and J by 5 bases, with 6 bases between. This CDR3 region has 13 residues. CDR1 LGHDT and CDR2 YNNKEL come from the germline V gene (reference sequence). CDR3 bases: TGTGCCAGCAGCCAAGATAGGGAAGATACGCAGTATTTT. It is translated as CASSQDREDTQYF.

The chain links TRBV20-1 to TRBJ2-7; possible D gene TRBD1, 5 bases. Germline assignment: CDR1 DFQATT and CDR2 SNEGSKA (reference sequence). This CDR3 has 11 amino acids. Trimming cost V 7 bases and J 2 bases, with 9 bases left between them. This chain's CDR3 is CSVGQTYEQYF. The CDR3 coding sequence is TGCAGTGTGGGGCAGACCTACGAGCAGTACTTC.

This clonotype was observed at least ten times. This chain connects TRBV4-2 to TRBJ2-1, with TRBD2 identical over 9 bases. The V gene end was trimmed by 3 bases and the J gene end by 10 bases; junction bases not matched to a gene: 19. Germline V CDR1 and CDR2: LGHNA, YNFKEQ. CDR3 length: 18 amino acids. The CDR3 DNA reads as TGTGCCAGCAGCCAGACAACTGGAGTAGCGGGGGCCGAAAGGGAGCAGTTCTTC. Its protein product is CASSQTTGVAGAEREQFF.

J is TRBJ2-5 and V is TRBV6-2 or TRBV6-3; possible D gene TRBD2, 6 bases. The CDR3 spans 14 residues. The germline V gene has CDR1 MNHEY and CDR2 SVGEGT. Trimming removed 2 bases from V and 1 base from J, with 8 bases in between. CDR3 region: CASSYPGLQETQYF. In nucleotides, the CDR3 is TGTGCCAGCAGTTACCCGGGACTCCAAGAGACCCAGTACTTC.

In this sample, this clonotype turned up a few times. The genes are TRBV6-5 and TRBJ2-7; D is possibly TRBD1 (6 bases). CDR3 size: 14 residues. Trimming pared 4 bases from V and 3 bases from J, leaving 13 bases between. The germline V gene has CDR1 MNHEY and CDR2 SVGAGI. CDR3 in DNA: TGTGCCAGCAGTTTGGACAGTCGGGGCTACGAGCAGTACTTC. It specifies CASSLDSRGYEQYF.

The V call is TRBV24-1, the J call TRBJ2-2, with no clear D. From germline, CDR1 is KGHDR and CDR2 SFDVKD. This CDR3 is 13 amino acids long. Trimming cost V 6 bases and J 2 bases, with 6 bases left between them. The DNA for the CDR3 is TGTGCCACCAGTCCCTTTAACACCGGGGAGCTGTTTTTT. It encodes CATSPFNTGELFF.

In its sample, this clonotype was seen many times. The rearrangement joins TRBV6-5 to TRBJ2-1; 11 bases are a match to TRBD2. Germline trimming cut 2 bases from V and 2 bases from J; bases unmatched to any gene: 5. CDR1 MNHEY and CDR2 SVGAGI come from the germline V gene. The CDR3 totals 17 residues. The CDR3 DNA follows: TGTGCCAGCAGTTACGGTCTAGCGGGGGGCACCTACAATGAGCAGTTCTTC. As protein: CASSYGLAGGTYNEQFF.

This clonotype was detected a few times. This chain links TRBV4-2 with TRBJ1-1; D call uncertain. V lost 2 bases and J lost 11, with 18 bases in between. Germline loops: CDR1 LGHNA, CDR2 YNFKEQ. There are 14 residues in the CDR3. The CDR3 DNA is TGTGCCAGCAGCCAACTCTCACCATGGGCTTGGGCTTTCTTT. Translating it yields CASSQLSPWAWAFF.

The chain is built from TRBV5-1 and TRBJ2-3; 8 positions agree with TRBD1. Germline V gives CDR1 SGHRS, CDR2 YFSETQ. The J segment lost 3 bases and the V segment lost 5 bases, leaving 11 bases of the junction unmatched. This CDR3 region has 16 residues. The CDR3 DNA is TGCGCCAGCAGGAAGGCAGGGGGCTTTGGGACAGATACGCAGTATTTT. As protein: CASRKAGGFGTDTQYF.

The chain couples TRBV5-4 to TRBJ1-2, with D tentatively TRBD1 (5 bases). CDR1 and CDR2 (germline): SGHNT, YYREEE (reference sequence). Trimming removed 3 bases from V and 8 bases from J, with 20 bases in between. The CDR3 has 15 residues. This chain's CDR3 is CASSSLDEGLHGYTF. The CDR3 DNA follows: TGTGCCAGCAGCTCCCTTGACGAGGGGCTCCACGGCTACACCTTC.

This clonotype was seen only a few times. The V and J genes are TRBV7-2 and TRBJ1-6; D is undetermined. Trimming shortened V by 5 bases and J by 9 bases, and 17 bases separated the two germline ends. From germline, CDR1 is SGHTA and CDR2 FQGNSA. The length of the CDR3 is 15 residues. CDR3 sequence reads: CASSPTAPIPSPLHF. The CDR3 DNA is TGTGCCAGCAGCCCGACGGCTCCTATCCCTTCACCCCTCCACTTT.

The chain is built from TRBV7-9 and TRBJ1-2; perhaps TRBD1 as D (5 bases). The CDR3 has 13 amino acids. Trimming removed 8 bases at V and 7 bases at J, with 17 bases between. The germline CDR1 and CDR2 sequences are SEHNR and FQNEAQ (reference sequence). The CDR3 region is CASHQTRGGGYTF. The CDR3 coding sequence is TGTGCCAGCCACCAGACCCGGGGGGGTGGCTACACCTTC.

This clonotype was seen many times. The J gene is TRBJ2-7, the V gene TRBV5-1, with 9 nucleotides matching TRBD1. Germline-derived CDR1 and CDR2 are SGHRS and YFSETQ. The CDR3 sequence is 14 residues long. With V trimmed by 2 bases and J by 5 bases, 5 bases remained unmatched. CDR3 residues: CASSFTGGWDEQYF. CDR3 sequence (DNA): TGCGCCAGCAGCTTCACAGGGGGCTGGGACGAGCAGTACTTC.